This TCR beta chain comes out of a study of blood T cells in healthy people across ages. Sample-barcoded 5' priming and a J-beta primer mix drove a second PCR of 7 to 11 cycles. Each CDR3 protein is one row after TCRdb ran MiXCR on the 5' RACE reads. The table lists 800,000 to 950,000 distinct CDR3 sequences, 35% to 40% of them singletons, with 10% to 15% in the top ten. The length of the CDR3 is 13 residues. Germline V gene sequence: CDR1 MNHEY, CDR2 SMNVEV (reference sequence). V was shortened by 8 bases and J by 2 bases, with 13 bases between the two germline ends. Each donor had 9 to 10 milliliters of peripheral blood drawn.

The chain employs TRBV27 and TRBJ2-7, with D perhaps matching TRBD1 (6 bases). Sequencing was performed on blood. The origin of this receptor is a man between 18 and 29 years old in good health. CDR3 bases: TGTGCCAGCTGTTCCTCAGGGGCCTACGAGCAGTACTTC. It translates to CASCSSGAYEQYF.